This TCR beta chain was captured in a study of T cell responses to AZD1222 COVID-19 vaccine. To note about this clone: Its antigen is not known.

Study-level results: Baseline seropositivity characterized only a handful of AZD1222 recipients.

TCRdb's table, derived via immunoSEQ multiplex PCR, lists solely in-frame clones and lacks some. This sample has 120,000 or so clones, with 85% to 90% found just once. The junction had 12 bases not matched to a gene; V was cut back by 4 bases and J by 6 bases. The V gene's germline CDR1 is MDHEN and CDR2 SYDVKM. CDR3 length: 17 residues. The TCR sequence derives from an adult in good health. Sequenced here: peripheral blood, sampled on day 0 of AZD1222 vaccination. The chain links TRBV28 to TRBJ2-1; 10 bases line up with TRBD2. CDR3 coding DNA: TGTGCCAGCAGTTCCCCTCAGAGTAGCGGGAGGACCAATGAGCAGTTCTTC. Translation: CASSSPQSSGRTNEQFF.